The source of this T cell receptor beta chain is a study of OX40 agonist ivuxolimab in advanced cancers. About the study: The eligibility criteria allowed prior anti-PD-1, anti-PD-L1 or anti-CTLA-4 therapy, and about 40% had some.

Germline-derived CDR1 and CDR2 are SGDLS and YYNGEE. V was trimmed by 3 bases and J by 7 bases, leaving 16 bases between them. The CDR3 contains 14 residues. Data came from immunoSEQ multiplex PCR; TCRdb stores just in-frame clones and leaves some out. Of around 40,000 clones detected, around 89% appear once; the ten largest clones hold 0.45% to 0.65%. This chain uses TRBV9 with TRBJ1-2; D is perhaps TRBD1 (5 bases). The sequence was collected from an adult with an advanced solid tumor such as melanoma, head and neck, liver or kidney cancer. The sample consisted of CD4+ or CD8+ T cells sorted from blood, taken in a trial of the OX40 agonist ivuxolimab. The CDR3 nucleotides read TGTGCCAGCAGCGCGGCTGGGGCAGTCGGTGGCTACACCTTC. It translates to CASSAAGAVGGYTF.